This T cell receptor beta chain was recovered during a study of shared clonotypes between healthy human individuals. V trimming: 5 bases; J trimming: 8 bases; junction bases outside the gene matches: 8. CDR1 and CDR2 (germline): LGHNA, YNFKEQ. The CDR3 loop spans 14 amino acids. The protocol was immunoSEQ multiplex PCR, while the TCRdb copy is restricted to in-frame clones and leaves out a portion. Altogether approximately 1.1 million clones are present, about 80% being singletons, with the ten largest covering 0.52%. Sequencing used memory CD4+ T cells from PBMCs. Subset meaning: CD45RA-negative fraction. The rearrangement joins TRBV4-2 to TRBJ1-4; the match to TRBD1 covers 7 bases. The receptor was isolated from a man aged 18 to 35 in good health. Some clones in this sample may be carry-over from other donors' samples. This CDR3 is CASSLRGRGEKLFF. CDR3 sequence (DNA): TGTGCCAGCAGCTTAAGGGGGCGCGGAGAAAAACTGTTTTTT.